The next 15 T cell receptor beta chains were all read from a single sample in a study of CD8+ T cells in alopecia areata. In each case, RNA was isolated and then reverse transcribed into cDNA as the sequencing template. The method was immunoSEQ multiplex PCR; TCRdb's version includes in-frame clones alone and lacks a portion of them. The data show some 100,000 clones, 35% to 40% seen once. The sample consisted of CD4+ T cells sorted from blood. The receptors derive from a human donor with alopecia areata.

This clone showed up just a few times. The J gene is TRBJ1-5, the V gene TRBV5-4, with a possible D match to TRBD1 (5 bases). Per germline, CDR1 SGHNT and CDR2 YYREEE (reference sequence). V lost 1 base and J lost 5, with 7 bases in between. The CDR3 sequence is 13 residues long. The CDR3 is CASSLLGDQPQHF. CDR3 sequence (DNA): TGTGCCAGCAGCTTGTTAGGGGATCAGCCCCAGCATTTT.

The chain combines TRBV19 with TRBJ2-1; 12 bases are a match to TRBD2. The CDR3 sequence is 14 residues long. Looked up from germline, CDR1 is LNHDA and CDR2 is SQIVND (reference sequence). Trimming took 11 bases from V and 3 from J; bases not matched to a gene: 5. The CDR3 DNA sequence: TGTGCCTCATCTAGCGGGAGGGGCTACAATGAGCAGTTCTTC. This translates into CASSSGRGYNEQFF.

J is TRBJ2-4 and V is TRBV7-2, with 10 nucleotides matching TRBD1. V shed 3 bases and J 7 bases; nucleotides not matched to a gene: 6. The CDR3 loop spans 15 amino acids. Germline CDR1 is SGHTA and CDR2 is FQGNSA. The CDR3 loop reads CASSFRQGARNIQYF. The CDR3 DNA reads TGTGCCAGCAGCTTTCGACAGGGGGCCCGCAACATTCAGTACTTC.

CDR3 sequence (DNA): TGTGCCAGTAGTATCGGACAGGTATACAATGAGCAGTTCTTC. Amino acids: CASSIGQVYNEQFF. The chain couples TRBV19 to TRBJ2-1; 7 bases are shared with TRBD1. CDR3 length: 14 amino acids. Germline V gives CDR1 LNHDA, CDR2 SQIVND (reference sequence). V lost 3 bases and J lost 4; bases outside the gene matches: 3.

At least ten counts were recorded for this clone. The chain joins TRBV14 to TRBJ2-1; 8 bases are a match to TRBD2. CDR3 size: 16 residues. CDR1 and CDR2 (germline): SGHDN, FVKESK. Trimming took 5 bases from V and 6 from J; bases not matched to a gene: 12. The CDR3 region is CASSSGYGGGPNEQFF. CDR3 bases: TGTGCCAGCAGCTCTGGCTACGGGGGGGGCCCCAATGAGCAGTTCTTC.

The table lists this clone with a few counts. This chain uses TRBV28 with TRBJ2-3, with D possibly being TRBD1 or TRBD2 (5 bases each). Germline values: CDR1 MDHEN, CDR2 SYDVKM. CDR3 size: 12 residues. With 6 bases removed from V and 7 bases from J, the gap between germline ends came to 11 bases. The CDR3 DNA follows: TGTGCCAGCAGGGGGACGCCACATACGCAGTATTTT. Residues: CASRGTPHTQYF.

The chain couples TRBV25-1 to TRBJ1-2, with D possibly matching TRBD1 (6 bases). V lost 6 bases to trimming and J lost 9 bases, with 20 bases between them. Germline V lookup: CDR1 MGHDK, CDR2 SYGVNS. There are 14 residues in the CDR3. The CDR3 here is CASSHGALGASYTF. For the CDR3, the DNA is TGTGCCAGCAGCCACGGGGCGCTGGGGGCCAGCTACACCTTC.

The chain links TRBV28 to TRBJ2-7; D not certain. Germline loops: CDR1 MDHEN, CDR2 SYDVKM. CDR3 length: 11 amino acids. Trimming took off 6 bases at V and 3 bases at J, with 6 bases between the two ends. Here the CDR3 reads CASRSNYEQYF. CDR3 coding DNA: TGTGCCAGCAGGTCAAACTACGAGCAGTACTTC.

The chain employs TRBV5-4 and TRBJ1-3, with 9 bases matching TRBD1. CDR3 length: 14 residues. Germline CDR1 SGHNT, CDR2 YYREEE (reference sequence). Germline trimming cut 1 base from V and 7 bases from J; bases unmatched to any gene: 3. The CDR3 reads CASSLNTGGNTIYF. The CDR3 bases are TGTGCCAGCAGCTTGAATACAGGGGGCAACACCATATATTTT.

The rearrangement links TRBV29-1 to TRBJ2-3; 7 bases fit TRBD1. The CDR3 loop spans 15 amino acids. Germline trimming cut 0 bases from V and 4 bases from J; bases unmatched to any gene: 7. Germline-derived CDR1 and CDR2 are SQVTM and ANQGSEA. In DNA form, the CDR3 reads TGCAGCGTTGAAGATCGGGCGACAGGGCCAGATACGCAGTATTTT. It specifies CSVEDRATGPDTQYF.

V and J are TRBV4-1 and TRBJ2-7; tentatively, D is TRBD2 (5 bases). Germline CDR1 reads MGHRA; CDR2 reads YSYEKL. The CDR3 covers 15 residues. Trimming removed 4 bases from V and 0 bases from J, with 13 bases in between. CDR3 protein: CASSRQDSNSYEQYF. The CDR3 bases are TGCGCCAGCAGCCGCCAGGACTCGAACTCCTACGAGCAGTACTTC.

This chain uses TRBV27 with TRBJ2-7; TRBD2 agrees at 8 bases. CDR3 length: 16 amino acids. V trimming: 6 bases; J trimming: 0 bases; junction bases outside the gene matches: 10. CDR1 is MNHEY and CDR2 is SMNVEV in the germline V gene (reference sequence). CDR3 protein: CASRTLGLAGSYEQYF. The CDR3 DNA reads TGTGCCAGCAGGACACTTGGGCTAGCGGGCTCCTACGAGCAGTACTTC.

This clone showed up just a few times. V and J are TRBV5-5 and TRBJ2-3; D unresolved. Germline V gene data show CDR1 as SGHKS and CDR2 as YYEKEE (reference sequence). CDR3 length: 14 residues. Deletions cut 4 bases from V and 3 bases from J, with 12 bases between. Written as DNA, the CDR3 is TGTGCCAGCAGCCGACGTTGGGGTACAGATACGCAGTATTTT. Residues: CASSRRWGTDTQYF.

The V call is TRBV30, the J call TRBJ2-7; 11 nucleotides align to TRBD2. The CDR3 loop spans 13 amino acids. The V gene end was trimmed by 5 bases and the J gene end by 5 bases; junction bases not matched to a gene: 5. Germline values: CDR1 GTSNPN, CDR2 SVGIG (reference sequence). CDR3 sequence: CAWDSGRADEQYF. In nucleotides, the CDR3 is TGTGCCTGGGATAGCGGGAGGGCCGACGAGCAGTACTTC.

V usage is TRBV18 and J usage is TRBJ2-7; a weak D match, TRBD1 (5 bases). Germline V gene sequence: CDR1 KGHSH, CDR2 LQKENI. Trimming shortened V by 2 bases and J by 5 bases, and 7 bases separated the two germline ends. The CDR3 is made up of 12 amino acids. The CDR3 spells CASSPSRDEQYF. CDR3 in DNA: TGTGCCAGCTCACCAAGCAGGGACGAGCAGTACTTC.